The clone carrying this TCR beta chain was seen at least ten times. These data are taken from a study of spatial heterogeneity in lung cancer. Overall study context: The mean occurrence of each unique TCR and UMI combination in raw reads exceeded 9.5.

As to time point: sample taken at primary tumor resection. Whole RNA, which was extracted from tumor, nontumor lung tissue or frozen PBMC, was sequenced without any cell sorting. Trimming left V 6 bases short and J 4 bases short, with 10 bases between. Germline V gene data show CDR1 as MNHEY and CDR2 as SVGEGT. The CDR3 covers 13 residues. Unique molecular identifiers, one per molecule, were present on every TCR cDNA molecule. One entry per CDR3 protein results from TCRdb running MiXCR on the 5' RACE reads. The repertoire holds some 85,000 distinct CDR3 sequences, with about 20% as singletons. The starting material was PBMCs, obtained at surgery. The receptor's source is a male donor with early-stage non-small cell lung cancer. The rearrangement uses TRBV6-2 or TRBV6-3 and TRBJ2-1, with a tentative D call TRBD2 (6 bases). CDR3 in amino acids: CASSMGGYNEQFF. The DNA of the CDR3 is TGTGCCAGCAGCATGGGGGGATACAATGAGCAGTTCTTC.